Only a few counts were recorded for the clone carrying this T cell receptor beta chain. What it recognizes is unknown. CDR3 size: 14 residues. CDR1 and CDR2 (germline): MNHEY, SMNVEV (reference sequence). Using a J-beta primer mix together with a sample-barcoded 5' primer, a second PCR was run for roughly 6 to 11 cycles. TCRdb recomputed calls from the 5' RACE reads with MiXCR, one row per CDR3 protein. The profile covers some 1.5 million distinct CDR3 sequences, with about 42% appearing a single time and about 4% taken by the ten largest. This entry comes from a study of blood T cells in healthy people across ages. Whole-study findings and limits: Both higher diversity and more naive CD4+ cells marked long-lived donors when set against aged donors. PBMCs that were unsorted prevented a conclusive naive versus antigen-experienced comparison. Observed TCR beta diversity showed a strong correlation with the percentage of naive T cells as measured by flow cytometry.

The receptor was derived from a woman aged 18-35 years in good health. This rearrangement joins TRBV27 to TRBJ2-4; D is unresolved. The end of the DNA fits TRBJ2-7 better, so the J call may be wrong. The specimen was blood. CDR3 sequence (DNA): TGTGCCAGCAGTTTGAATCAGTTTTCCTACGAGCAGTACTTC. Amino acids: CASSLNQFSYEQYF.